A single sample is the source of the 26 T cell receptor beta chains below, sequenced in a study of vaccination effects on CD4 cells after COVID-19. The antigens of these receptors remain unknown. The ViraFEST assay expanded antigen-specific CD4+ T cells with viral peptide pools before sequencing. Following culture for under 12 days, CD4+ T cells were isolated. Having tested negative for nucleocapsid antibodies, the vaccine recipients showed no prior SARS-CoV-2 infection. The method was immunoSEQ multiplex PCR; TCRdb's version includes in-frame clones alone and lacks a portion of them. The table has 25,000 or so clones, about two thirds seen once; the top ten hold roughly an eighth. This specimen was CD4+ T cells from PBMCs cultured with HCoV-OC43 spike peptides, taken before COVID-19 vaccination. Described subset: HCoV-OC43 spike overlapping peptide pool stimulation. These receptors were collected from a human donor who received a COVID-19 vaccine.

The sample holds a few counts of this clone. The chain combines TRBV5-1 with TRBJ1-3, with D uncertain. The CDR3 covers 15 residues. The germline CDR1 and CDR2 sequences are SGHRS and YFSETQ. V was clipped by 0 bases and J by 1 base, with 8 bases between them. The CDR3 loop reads CASSLVTGSGNTIYF. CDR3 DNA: TGCGCCAGCAGCTTGGTGACGGGATCTGGAAACACCATATATTTT.

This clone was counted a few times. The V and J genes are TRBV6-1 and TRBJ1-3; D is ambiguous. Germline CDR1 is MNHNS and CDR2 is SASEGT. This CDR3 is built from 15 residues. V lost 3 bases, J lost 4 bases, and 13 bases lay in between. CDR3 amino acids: CASSDPTTQGNTIYF. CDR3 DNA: TGTGCCAGCAGTGACCCGACGACACAAGGAAACACCATATATTTT.

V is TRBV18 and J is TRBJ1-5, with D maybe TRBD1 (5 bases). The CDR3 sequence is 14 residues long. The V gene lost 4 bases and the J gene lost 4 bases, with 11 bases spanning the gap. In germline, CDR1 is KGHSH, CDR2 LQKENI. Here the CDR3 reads CASSLGAENQPQHF. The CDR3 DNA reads TGTGCCAGCTCACTAGGGGCCGAGAATCAGCCCCAGCATTTT.

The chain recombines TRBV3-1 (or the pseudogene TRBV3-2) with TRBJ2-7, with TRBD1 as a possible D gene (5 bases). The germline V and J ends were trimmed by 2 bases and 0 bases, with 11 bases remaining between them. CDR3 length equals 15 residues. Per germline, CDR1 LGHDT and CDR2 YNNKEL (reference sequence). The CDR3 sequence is CASSQRGRVSYEQYF. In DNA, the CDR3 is TGTGCCAGCAGCCAAAGGGGCAGGGTCTCCTACGAGCAGTACTTC.

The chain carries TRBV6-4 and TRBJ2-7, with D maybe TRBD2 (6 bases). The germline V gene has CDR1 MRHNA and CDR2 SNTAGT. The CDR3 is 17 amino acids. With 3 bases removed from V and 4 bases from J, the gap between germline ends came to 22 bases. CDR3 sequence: CASSEEAGNRGLYEQYF. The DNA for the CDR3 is TGTGCCAGCAGTGAAGAAGCCGGGAACCGGGGGTTGTACGAGCAGTACTTC.

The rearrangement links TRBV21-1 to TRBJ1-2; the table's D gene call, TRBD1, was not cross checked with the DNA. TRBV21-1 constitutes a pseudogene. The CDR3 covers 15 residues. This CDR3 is CASSILQGANYGYTF. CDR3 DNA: TGTGCCAGCAGCATACTACAGGGGGCTAACTATGGCTACACCTTC.

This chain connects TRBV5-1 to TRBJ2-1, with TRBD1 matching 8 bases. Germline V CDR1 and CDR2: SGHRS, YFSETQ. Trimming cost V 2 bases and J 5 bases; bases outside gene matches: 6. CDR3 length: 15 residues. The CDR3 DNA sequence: TGCGCCAGCAGCTTCTCCGGGACAGGTAACAATGAGCAGTTCTTC. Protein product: CASSFSGTGNNEQFF.

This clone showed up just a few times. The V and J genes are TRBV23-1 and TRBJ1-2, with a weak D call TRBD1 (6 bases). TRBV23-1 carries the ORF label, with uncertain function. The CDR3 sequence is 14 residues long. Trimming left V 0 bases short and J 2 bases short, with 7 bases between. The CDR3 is CASSQSTGNYGYTF. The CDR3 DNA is TGCGCCAGCAGTCAATCCACAGGGAACTATGGCTACACCTTC.

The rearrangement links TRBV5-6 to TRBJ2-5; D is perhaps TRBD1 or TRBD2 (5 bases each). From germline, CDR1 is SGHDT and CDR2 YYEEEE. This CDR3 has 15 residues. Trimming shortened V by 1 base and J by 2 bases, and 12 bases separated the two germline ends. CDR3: CASSLRSGPQETQYF. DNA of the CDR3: TGTGCCAGCAGCTTGAGGTCGGGGCCGCAAGAGACCCAGTACTTC.

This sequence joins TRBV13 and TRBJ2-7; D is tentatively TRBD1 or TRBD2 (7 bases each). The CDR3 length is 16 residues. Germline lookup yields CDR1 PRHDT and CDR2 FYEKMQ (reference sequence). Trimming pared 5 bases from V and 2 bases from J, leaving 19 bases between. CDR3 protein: CASSVITGEGAYEQYF. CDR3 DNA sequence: TGTGCCAGCAGCGTAATTACAGGGGAGGGAGCCTACGAGCAGTACTTC. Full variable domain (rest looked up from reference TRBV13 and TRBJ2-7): AAGVIQSPRHLIKEKRETATLKCYPIPRHDTVYWYQQGPGQDPQFLISFYEKMQSDKGSIPDRFSAQQFSDYHSELNMSSLELGDSALYFCASSVITGEGAYEQYFGPGTRLTVT.

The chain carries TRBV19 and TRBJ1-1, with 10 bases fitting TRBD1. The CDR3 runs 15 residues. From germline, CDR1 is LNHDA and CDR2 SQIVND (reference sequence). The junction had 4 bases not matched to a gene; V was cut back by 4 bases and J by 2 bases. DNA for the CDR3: TGTGCCAGTAGTACCGTGACAGGGGGCAACACTGAAGCTTTCTTT. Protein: CASSTVTGGNTEAFF.

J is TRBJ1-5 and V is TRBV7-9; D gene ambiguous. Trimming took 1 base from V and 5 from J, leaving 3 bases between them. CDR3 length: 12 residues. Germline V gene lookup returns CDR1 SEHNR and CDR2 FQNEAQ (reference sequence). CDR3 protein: CASSLGYQPQHF. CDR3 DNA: TGTGCCAGCAGCTTAGGATATCAGCCCCAGCATTTT.

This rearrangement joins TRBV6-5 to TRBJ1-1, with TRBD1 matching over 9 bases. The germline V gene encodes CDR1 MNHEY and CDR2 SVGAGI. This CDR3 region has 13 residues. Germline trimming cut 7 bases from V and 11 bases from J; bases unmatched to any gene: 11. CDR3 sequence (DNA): TGTGCCAGCATTACCGGGACAGGGAGTTCGGCTTTCTTT. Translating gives CASITGTGSSAFF.

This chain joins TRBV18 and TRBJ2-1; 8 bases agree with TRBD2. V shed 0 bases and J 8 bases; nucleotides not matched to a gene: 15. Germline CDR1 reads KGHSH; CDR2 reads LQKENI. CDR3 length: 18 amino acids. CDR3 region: CASSPPGLSGGFGDEQFF. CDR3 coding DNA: TGTGCCAGCTCACCACCGGGTCTGAGCGGGGGTTTCGGCGATGAGCAGTTCTTC.

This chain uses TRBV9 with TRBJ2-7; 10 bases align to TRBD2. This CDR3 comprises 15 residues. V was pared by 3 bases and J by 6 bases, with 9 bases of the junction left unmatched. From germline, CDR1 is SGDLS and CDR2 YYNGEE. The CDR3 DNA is TGTGCCAGCAGCGCCGTAGCGGGAGGCGGTCTCGAGCAGTACTTC. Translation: CASSAVAGGGLEQYF.

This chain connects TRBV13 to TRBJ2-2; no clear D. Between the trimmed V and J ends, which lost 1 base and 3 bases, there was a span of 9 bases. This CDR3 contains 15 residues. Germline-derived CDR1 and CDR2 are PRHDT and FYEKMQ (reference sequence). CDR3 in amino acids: CASSLARLDTGELFF. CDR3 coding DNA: TGTGCCAGCAGCTTAGCTCGGCTGGACACCGGGGAGCTGTTTTTT.

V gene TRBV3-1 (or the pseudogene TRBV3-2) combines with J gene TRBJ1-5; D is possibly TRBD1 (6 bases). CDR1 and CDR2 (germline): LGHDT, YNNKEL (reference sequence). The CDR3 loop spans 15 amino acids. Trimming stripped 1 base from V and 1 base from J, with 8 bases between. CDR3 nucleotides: TGTGCCAGCAGCCAAGGAACAGGGAGCAATCAGCCCCAGCATTTT. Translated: CASSQGTGSNQPQHF.

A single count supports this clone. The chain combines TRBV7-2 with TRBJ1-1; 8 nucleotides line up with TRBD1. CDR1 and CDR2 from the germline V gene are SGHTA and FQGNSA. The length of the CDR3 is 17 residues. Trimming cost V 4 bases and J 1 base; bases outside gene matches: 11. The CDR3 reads CASSSFPGQVKNTEAFF. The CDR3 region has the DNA TGTGCCAGCAGCTCATTTCCGGGACAGGTTAAGAACACTGAAGCTTTCTTT.

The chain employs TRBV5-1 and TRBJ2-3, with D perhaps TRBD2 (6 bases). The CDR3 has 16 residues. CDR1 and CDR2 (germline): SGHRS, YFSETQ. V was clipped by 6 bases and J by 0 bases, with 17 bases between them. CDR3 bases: TGCGCCAGCAAAGTCGGGGCGGGAACTAGCACAGATACGCAGTATTTT. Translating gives CASKVGAGTSTDTQYF.

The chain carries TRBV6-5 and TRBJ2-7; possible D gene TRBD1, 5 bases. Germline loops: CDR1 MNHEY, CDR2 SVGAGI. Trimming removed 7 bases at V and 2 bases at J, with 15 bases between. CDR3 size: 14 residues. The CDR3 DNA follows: TGTGCCAGCAAGGGGCTGTGGCAGACCTACGAGCAGTACTTC. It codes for CASKGLWQTYEQYF.

The CDR3 nucleotides are TGTGCCGTACAGACTAGCGGGAGTGCCCACAATGAGCAGTTCTTC. It yields the protein CAVQTSGSAHNEQFF. The V gene is TRBV10-3, the J gene TRBJ2-1; 12 bases are shared with TRBD2. The length of the CDR3 is 15 residues. Germline CDR1 reads ENHRY; CDR2 reads SYGVKD. The V segment lost 11 bases and the J segment 5 bases; nucleotides outside the gene matches: 10.

The CDR3 nucleotides read TGTGCCAGCAGCTTTGGTATTGACGGGCACTATGGCTACACCTTC. Translation: CASSFGIDGHYGYTF. V and J are TRBV7-2 and TRBJ1-2; D remains ambiguous. The CDR3 consists of 15 residues. Germline V gives CDR1 SGHTA, CDR2 FQGNSA. The germline V and J ends were trimmed by 3 bases and 3 bases, with 14 bases remaining between them.

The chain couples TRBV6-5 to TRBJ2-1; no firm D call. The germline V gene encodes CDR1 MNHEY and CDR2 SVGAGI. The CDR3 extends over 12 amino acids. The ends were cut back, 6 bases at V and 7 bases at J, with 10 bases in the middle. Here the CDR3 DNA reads TGTGCCAGCAGCCCCAGTGGGAATGAGCAGTTCTTC. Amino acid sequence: CASSPSGNEQFF.

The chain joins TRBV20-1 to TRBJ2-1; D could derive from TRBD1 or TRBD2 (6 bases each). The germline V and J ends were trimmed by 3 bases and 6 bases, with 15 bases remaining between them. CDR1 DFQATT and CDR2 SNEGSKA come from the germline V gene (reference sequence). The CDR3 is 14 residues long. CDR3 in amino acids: CSASTGASPNEQFF. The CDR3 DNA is TGCAGTGCTAGTACGGGGGCAAGCCCCAATGAGCAGTTCTTC.

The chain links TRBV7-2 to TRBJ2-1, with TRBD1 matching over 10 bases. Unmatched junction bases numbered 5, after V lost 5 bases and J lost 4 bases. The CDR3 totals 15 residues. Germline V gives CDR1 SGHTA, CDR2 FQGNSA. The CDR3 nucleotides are TGTGCCAGCAGCACAGGGACAGGGGCATACAATGAGCAGTTCTTC. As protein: CASSTGTGAYNEQFF. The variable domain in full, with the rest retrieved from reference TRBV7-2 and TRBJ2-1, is GAGVSQSPSNKVTEKGKDVELRCDPISGHTALYWYRQSLGQGLEFLIYFQGNSAPDKSGLPSDRFSAERTGGSVSTLTIQRTQQEDSAVYLCASSTGTGAYNEQFFGPGTRLTVL.

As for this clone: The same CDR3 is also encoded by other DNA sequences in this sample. The CDR3 spells CASSLNLWETQYF. CDR3 DNA: TGTGCCAGCAGCTTGAATCTCTGGGAGACCCAGTACTTC. This chain joins TRBV11-3 and TRBJ2-5; unclear D gene. The V end lost 3 bases, the J end lost 5 bases, and 10 bases lay between the germline ends. Per germline, CDR1 SGHNT and CDR2 YENEEA. The CDR3 has 13 residues. The variable domain in full, with the rest retrieved from reference TRBV11-3 and TRBJ2-5, is EAGVVQSPRYKIIEKKQPVAFWCNPISGHNTLYWYLQNLGQGPELLIRYENEEAVDDSQLPKDRFSAERLKGVDSTLKIQPAELGDSAVYLCASSLNLWETQYFGPGTRLLVL.